These 6 T cell receptor beta chains originate from one sample sequenced in a study of T cell responses to AZD1222 COVID-19 vaccine. Only in-frame clones appear in the TCRdb table, and some are missing; sequencing was by immunoSEQ multiplex PCR. The table has about 130,000 clones, 90% to 95% seen once; the top ten hold 9.1%. The specimen was peripheral blood, collected on day 0 of AZD1222 vaccination. The receptors shown here come from an adult in good health.

This sequence joins TRBV5-8 and TRBJ1-5; D not certain. Germline CDR1 reads SGHTS; CDR2 reads YDEGEE. Deletions cut 2 bases from V and 0 bases from J, with 12 bases between. CDR3 size: 16 residues. The CDR3 is CASSFPNPYSNQPQHF. In nucleotides, the CDR3 is TGTGCCAGCAGCTTCCCGAACCCGTATAGCAATCAGCCCCAGCATTTT.

This chain uses TRBV6-5 with TRBJ2-3; D uncertain. The germline V gene encodes CDR1 MNHEY and CDR2 SVGAGI. There are 12 residues in the CDR3. With 7 bases removed from V and 0 bases from J, the gap between germline ends came to 5 bases. The CDR3 DNA is TGTGCCAGCATAAGGAGCACAGATACGCAGTATTTT. This translates into CASIRSTDTQYF.

The V call is TRBV19, the J call TRBJ1-1; perhaps TRBD1 as D (5 bases). V was pared by 5 bases and J by 1 base, with 8 bases between. The CDR3 has 13 amino acids. Germline CDR1 LNHDA, CDR2 SQIVND (reference sequence). The CDR3, as DNA: TGTGCCAGTAGTCAGGGAGGGAACACTGAAGCTTTCTTT. Protein product: CASSQGGNTEAFF.

The rearrangement uses TRBV12-3 or TRBV12-4 and TRBJ1-2, with a weak D call TRBD1 (5 bases). The CDR3 has 13 residues. V shed 3 bases and J shed 4 bases, with 9 bases lying between them. CDR3 protein: CASSLGQIYGYTF. The CDR3 DNA sequence: TGTGCCAGCAGTTTGGGGCAGATCTATGGCTACACCTTC.

This clone came up once. The chain links TRBV7-9 to TRBJ1-5; D might be TRBD1 (5 bases). The germline gives CDR1 SEHNR, CDR2 FQNEAQ (reference sequence). V lost 5 bases and J lost 3, with 11 bases in between. The CDR3 contains 14 residues. The CDR3 coding sequence is TGTGCCAGCAGCCGGGGGGACCCCAATCAGCCCCAGCATTTT. This translates into CASSRGDPNQPQHF. Variable domain in full (rest from reference TRBV7-9 and TRBJ1-5): DTGVSQNPRHKITKRGQNVTFRCDPISEHNRLYWYRQTLGQGPEFLTYFQNEAQLEKSRLLSDRFSAERPKGSFSTLEIQRTEQGDSAMYLCASSRGDPNQPQHFGDGTRLSIL.

V gene TRBV7-8 combines with J gene TRBJ1-4; D is unresolved. Germline V lookup: CDR1 SGHVS, CDR2 FQNEAQ. V was clipped by 6 bases and J by 0 bases, with 11 bases between them. CDR3 length: 15 residues. CDR3 coding DNA: TGTGCCAGCAGATATATAGAAGCAACTAATGAAAAACTGTTTTTT. Protein product: CASRYIEATNEKLFF. Full variable domain (rest looked up from reference TRBV7-8 and TRBJ1-4): GAGVSQSPRYKVAKRGQDVALRCDPISGHVSLFWYQQALGQGPEFLTYFQNEAQLDKSGLPSDRFFAERPEGSVSTLKIQRTQQEDSAVYLCASRYIEATNEKLFFGSGTQLSVL.